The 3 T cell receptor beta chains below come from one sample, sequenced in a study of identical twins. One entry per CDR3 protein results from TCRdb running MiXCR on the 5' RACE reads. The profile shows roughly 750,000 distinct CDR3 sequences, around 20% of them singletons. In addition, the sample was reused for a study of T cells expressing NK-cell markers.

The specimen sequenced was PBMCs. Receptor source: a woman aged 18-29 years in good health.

CDR3 region: CASSEEGLAGGLLGTQYF. In DNA, the CDR3 is TGTGCCAGCAGTGAAGAGGGACTAGCGGGGGGGCTTCTAGGGACCCAGTACTTC. This chain connects TRBV6-1 to TRBJ2-5, with 16 nucleotides matching TRBD2. The germline CDR1 and CDR2 sequences are MNHNS and SASEGT. V gave up 1 base and J gave up 7 bases; unmatched junction bases: 9. This CDR3 has 18 amino acids.

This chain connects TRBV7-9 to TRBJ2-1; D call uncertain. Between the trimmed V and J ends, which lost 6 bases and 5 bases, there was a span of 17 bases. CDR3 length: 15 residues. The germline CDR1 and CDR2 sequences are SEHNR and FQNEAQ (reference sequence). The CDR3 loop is CASSPPLEGDNEQFF. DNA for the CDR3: TGTGCCAGCAGTCCCCCCTTGGAAGGAGACAATGAGCAGTTCTTC.

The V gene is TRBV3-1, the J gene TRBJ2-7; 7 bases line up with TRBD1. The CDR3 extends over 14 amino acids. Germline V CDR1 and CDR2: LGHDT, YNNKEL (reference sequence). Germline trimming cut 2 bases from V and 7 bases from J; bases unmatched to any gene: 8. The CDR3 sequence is CASSQYDPQGEQYF. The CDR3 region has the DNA TGTGCCAGCAGCCAATATGATCCACAGGGGGAGCAGTACTTC.